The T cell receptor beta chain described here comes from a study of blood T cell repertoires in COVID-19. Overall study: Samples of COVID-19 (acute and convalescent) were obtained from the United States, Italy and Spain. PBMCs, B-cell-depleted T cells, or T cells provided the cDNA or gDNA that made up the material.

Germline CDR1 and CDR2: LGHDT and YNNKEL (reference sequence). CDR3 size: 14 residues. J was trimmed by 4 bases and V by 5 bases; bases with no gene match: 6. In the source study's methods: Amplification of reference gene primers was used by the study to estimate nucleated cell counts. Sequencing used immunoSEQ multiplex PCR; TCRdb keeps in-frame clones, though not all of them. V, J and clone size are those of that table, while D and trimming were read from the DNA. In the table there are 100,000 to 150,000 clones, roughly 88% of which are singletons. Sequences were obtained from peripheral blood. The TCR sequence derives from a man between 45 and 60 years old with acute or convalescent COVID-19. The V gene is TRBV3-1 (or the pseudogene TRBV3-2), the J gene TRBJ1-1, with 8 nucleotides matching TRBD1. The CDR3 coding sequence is TGTGCCAGCAGCACGCAGACAGGGGTCACTGAAGCTTTCTTT. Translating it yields CASSTQTGVTEAFF.